The rows below give T cell receptor beta chains drawn from one sample of a study of shared clonotypes between healthy human individuals. Data came from immunoSEQ multiplex PCR; TCRdb stores just in-frame clones and leaves some out. The table includes around 1.9 million clones, about 94% detected once. Material: naive CD8+ T cells from PBMCs. The receptors were sampled from a man younger than 35 in good health. Some clones in this sample may be carry-over from other donors' samples. Both conserved end residues are part of each CDR3. The order of the fields is D gene, V gene, clone size, J gene, CDR3 DNA, CDR3 protein. A D gene is named only where the DNA matches it firmly. Clone size is shown for a subset of rows, as once, few, many or a class of expanded clone.

D gene: .
V gene: TRBV29-1
clone size: once
J gene: TRBJ1-3
CDR3 DNA: TGCAGCGTTGCAGGGTCTGGAAACACCATATATTTT
CDR3 protein: CSVAGSGNTIYF

D gene: TRBD1
V gene: TRBV27
clone size: .
J gene: TRBJ2-1
CDR3 DNA: TGTGCCAGCAGTCCCCGGGACAGAATCAATGAGCAGTTCTTC
CDR3 protein: CASSPRDRINEQFF

D gene: TRBD2
V gene: TRBV9
clone size: .
J gene: TRBJ2-7
CDR3 DNA: TGTGCCAGCAGTCTAGCGGGAGTGCCCTACGAGCAGTACTTC
CDR3 protein: CASSLAGVPYEQYF

D gene: .
V gene: TRBV15
clone size: .
J gene: TRBJ2-1
CDR3 DNA: TGTGCCACCAGCAGAGTCACTAGTGGATTAGTCGAGCAGTTCTTC
CDR3 protein: CATSRVTSGLVEQFF

D gene: .
V gene: TRBV28
clone size: .
J gene: TRBJ2-3
CDR3 DNA: TGTGCCAGCAGGGGAACAGATACGCAGTATTTT
CDR3 protein: CASRGTDTQYF

D gene: TRBD1
V gene: TRBV28
clone size: .
J gene: TRBJ2-2
CDR3 DNA: TGTGCCAGCAGTTCTTCAGGGGGACATTACACCGGGGAGCTGTTTTTT
CDR3 protein: CASSSSGGHYTGELFF

D gene: TRBD1
V gene: TRBV27
clone size: .
J gene: TRBJ2-7
CDR3 DNA: TGTGCCAGCAGAAGCAGGGGGCCCTCCTACGAGCAGTACTTC
CDR3 protein: CASRSRGPSYEQYF

D gene: .
V gene: TRBV27
clone size: .
J gene: TRBJ1-4
CDR3 DNA: TGTGCCAGCAGTTTATCCCGGGGGGCGGGTGAAAAACTGTTTTTT
CDR3 protein: CASSLSRGAGEKLFF

D gene: .
V gene: TRBV10-3
clone size: .
J gene: TRBJ2-7
CDR3 DNA: TGTGCCATCAGTGAAACCCCACAGGAGATTACCTACGAGCAGTACTTC
CDR3 protein: CAISETPQEITYEQYF

D gene: .
V gene: TRBV27
clone size: .
J gene: TRBJ2-3
CDR3 DNA: TGTGCCAGCAGTTTAGGCCTGGTCGGCTTACCTAGCACAGATACGCAGTATTTT
CDR3 protein: CASSLGLVGLPSTDTQYF

D gene: .
V gene: TRBV27
clone size: .
J gene: TRBJ2-1
CDR3 DNA: TGTGCCAGCAGTTGGAGCCCTATTTCCCACAATGAGCAGTTCTTC
CDR3 protein: CASSWSPISHNEQFF